The 27 T cell receptor beta chains presented below share a single source sample, sequenced in a study of T cell changes during pregnancy in multiple sclerosis. Clones were sequenced by immunoSEQ multiplex PCR, and TCRdb holds only the in-frame ones, with some missing. The sample has 39,000 or so clones, almost 95% seen once. The source was CD8+ T cells from peripheral blood mononuclear cells, collected in the third trimester of pregnancy. The receptors were sampled from a female donor with multiple sclerosis, enrolled in a pregnancy study.

CDR3 bases: TGTGCCAGTAGTATAAGTTGGACAGAGGTATTTCAGCCCCAGCATTTT. It yields the protein CASSISWTEVFQPQHF. V and J are TRBV19 and TRBJ1-5, with a possible D match to TRBD1 (6 bases). Between the trimmed V and J ends, which lost 2 bases and 6 bases, there was a span of 17 bases. From germline, CDR1 is LNHDA and CDR2 SQIVND (reference sequence). The CDR3 length is 16 residues.

This sequence joins TRBV19 and TRBJ2-1; 11 bases match TRBD2. This CDR3 contains 13 residues. Per the germline V gene, CDR1 is LNHDA and CDR2 is SQIVND (reference sequence). V lost 8 bases and J lost 5; bases outside the gene matches: 2. CDR3: CASEGLADNEQFF. The CDR3 DNA reads as TGTGCCAGTGAGGGACTAGCGGACAATGAGCAGTTCTTC.

The gene calls are TRBV7-6 and TRBJ1-5, with TRBD1 identical over 11 bases. The trim removed 5 bases at V and 6 bases at J, leaving 6 bases unmatched. The CDR3 is 15 amino acids. CDR1 SGHVS and CDR2 FNYEAQ come from the germline V gene. CDR3 amino acids: CASSEGQGVGQPQHF. The CDR3 DNA is TGTGCCAGCAGCGAGGGACAGGGGGTGGGTCAGCCCCAGCATTTT.

This clone was picked up one time. V and J are TRBV19 and TRBJ2-1; D possibly corresponds to TRBD1 (6 bases). Germline V gene data show CDR1 as LNHDA and CDR2 as SQIVND (reference sequence). V lost 7 bases and J lost 0, with 16 bases in between. There are 16 residues in the CDR3. CDR3 DNA sequence: TGTGCCAGTACCACGACAGGAGAGAACTCCTACAATGAGCAGTTCTTC. Translated, it gives CASTTTGENSYNEQFF.

The table lists this clone with a count of one. The chain couples TRBV28 to TRBJ2-2; 13 bases line up with TRBD2. The germline V gene encodes CDR1 MDHEN and CDR2 SYDVKM. J was trimmed by 3 bases and V by 5 bases; bases with no gene match: 15. The CDR3 has 20 amino acids. CDR3 sequence reads: CASSPWSATSGRAYTGELFF. DNA of the CDR3: TGTGCCAGCAGTCCGTGGAGTGCTACTAGCGGGAGGGCCTACACCGGGGAGCTGTTTTTT. The variable domain in full, with the rest retrieved from reference TRBV28 and TRBJ2-2, is DVKVTQSSRYLVKRTGEKVFLECVQDMDHENMFWYRQDPGLGLRLIYFSYDVKMKEKGDIPEGYSVSREKKERFSLILESASTNQTSMYLCASSPWSATSGRAYTGELFFGEGSRLTVL.

V is TRBV6-6 and J is TRBJ2-1, with 7 nucleotides matching TRBD2. This CDR3 has 12 residues. Germline V gene data show CDR1 as MNHNY and CDR2 as SVGAGI (reference sequence). Germline trimming cut 0 bases from V and 16 bases from J; bases unmatched to any gene: 6. The CDR3 protein is CASSYSGGLEFF. CDR3 nucleotides: TGTGCCAGCAGTTACTCGGGGGGGTTGGAATTCTTC.

The rearrangement links TRBV29-1 to TRBJ2-7, with D perhaps TRBD2 (5 bases). Trimming stripped 3 bases from V and 3 bases from J, with 9 bases between. Germline V gene sequence: CDR1 SQVTM, CDR2 ANQGSEA. The CDR3 has 12 residues. The CDR3 sequence: CSVEDGIYEQYF. CDR3 nucleotide sequence: TGCAGCGTTGAGGACGGGATCTACGAGCAGTACTTC.

The count of this clone is one. The rearrangement links TRBV10-3 to TRBJ1-5, with TRBD1 as a possible D gene (5 bases). The CDR3 contains 14 residues. Germline CDR1 and CDR2: ENHRY and SYGVKD. Trimming shortened V by 8 bases and J by 6 bases, and 17 bases separated the two germline ends. The CDR3 here is CAIQSGIGGQPQHF. For the CDR3, the DNA is TGTGCCATCCAAAGCGGGATTGGGGGTCAGCCCCAGCATTTT.

J is TRBJ2-5 and V is TRBV5-6; 7 bases agree with TRBD2. V was pared by 2 bases and J by 2 bases, with 9 bases of the junction left unmatched. CDR1 is SGHDT and CDR2 is YYEEEE in the germline V gene. This CDR3 contains 16 residues. In nucleotides, the CDR3 is TGTGCCAGCAGCTTACTCTGGGACTACACTCAAGAGACCCAGTACTTC. The encoded protein is CASSLLWDYTQETQYF.

The chain is built from TRBV19 and TRBJ2-7, with 7 bases that match TRBD1. CDR1 and CDR2 from the germline V gene are LNHDA and SQIVND (reference sequence). CDR3 length equals 13 residues. With V trimmed by 8 bases and J by 4 bases, 8 bases remained unmatched. The CDR3 sequence is CASGSGQQYEQYF. CDR3 DNA sequence: TGTGCCAGTGGTTCGGGACAGCAGTACGAGCAGTACTTC.

V and J are TRBV5-1 and TRBJ2-7, with a tentative D call TRBD1 (5 bases). Germline V lookup: CDR1 SGHRS, CDR2 YFSETQ. There are 14 residues in the CDR3. V lost 0 bases and J 0 bases, leaving 7 bases between the germline ends. In nucleotides, the CDR3 is TGCGCCAGCAGCTTGGAGGGGTTCTCCTACGAGCAGTACTTC. It yields the protein CASSLEGFSYEQYF. The variable domain in full, completed from reference TRBV5-1 and TRBJ2-7, reads KAGVTQTPRYLIKTRGQQVTLSCSPISGHRSVSWYQQTPGQGLQFLFEYFSETQRNKGNFPGRFSGRQFSNSRSEMNVSTLELGDSALYLCASSLEGFSYEQYFGPGTRLTVT.

V gene TRBV27 combines with J gene TRBJ2-7, with 9 bases that match TRBD1. The CDR3 has 14 amino acids. Germline V gene sequence: CDR1 MNHEY, CDR2 SMNVEV (reference sequence). The J segment lost 1 base and the V segment lost 6 bases, leaving 4 bases of the junction unmatched. The CDR3 protein is CASSGQGLSYEQYF. The CDR3 coding sequence is TGTGCCAGCAGCGGACAGGGGCTGTCCTACGAGCAGTACTTC.

The V call is TRBV14, the J call TRBJ2-7; unclear D gene. Germline V gives CDR1 SGHDN, CDR2 FVKESK. V was pared by 4 bases and J by 2 bases, with 18 bases between. The CDR3 length is 16 residues. The CDR3 sequence: CASSPFRAAATYEQYF. Here the CDR3 DNA reads TGTGCCAGCAGCCCATTTCGAGCTGCCGCTACCTACGAGCAGTACTTC.

This chain links TRBV18 with TRBJ2-5; the D gene is possibly TRBD1 (6 bases). The length of the CDR3 is 15 residues. Germline values: CDR1 KGHSH, CDR2 LQKENI. V was pared by 6 bases and J by 0 bases, with 14 bases between. For the CDR3, the DNA is TGTGCCAGCTCGTCAGGGGTCCTGTACCAAGAGACCCAGTACTTC. Protein sequence: CASSSGVLYQETQYF.

The CDR3 DNA reads as TGTGCCAGCAGTTTAGCCGACAGGGGGCTAAGGACCGGGGAGCTGTTTTTT. It yields the protein CASSLADRGLRTGELFF. The chain employs TRBV28 and TRBJ2-2; TRBD1 matches at 10 bases. The CDR3 totals 17 residues. The ends lost 2 bases at V and 5 bases at J; junction bases unmatched: 8. Germline CDR1 MDHEN, CDR2 SYDVKM.

This clone occurred once. V gene TRBV13 combines with J gene TRBJ2-3; tentatively, D is TRBD2 (6 bases). V gave up 4 bases and J gave up 5 bases, with 13 bases separating them. Looked up from germline, CDR1 is PRHDT and CDR2 is FYEKMQ (reference sequence). This CDR3 comprises 14 residues. CDR3 in DNA: TGTGCCAGCAGCTCATGGCGGGACCAAGATACGCAGTATTTT. It is translated as CASSSWRDQDTQYF.

V and J are TRBV29-1 and TRBJ2-5; weak D call: TRBD1 (6 bases). V lost 2 bases to trimming and J lost 5 bases, with 12 bases between them. The CDR3 sequence is 13 residues long. Looked up from germline, CDR1 is SQVTM and CDR2 is ANQGSEA. CDR3 in amino acids: CSVETGKEETQYF. The DNA for the CDR3 is TGCAGCGTTGAAACAGGGAAGGAGGAGACCCAGTACTTC.

V usage is TRBV7-8 and J usage is TRBJ1-1; possible D gene TRBD1, 6 bases. The CDR3 loop spans 15 amino acids. The germline CDR1 and CDR2 sequences are SGHVS and FQNEAQ. The V and J ends lost 5 bases and 1 base respectively, with 14 bases between them. The CDR3 region has the DNA TGTGCCAGCAGCCCCCGGGGGGGGCAGAACACTGAAGCTTTCTTT. As protein: CASSPRGGQNTEAFF.

The gene calls are TRBV4-3 and TRBJ1-1, with TRBD1 as a possible D gene (6 bases). CDR3 length: 17 amino acids. The V gene's germline CDR1 is LGHNA and CDR2 YSLEER. V lost 0 bases, J lost 6 bases, and 20 bases lay in between. The CDR3: CASSQDLIEQGGAEAFF. DNA of the CDR3: TGCGCCAGCAGCCAAGATCTCATCGAACAGGGCGGCGCTGAAGCTTTCTTT.

The V and J genes are TRBV7-9 and TRBJ1-2; 8 bases align to TRBD1. Germline V gene sequence: CDR1 SEHNR, CDR2 FQNEAQ (reference sequence). The J segment lost 3 bases and the V segment lost 1 base, leaving 4 bases of the junction unmatched. There are 15 residues in the CDR3. The CDR3 here is CASSLGTGSDYGYTF. CDR3 DNA sequence: TGTGCCAGCAGCTTAGGGACAGGGTCAGACTATGGCTACACCTTC.

V usage is TRBV7-9 and J usage is TRBJ2-7; the match to TRBD1 covers 10 bases. The CDR3 totals 14 residues. Trimming removed 4 bases from V and 5 bases from J; junction bases left unmatched: 5. Germline CDR1 reads SEHNR; CDR2 reads FQNEAQ (reference sequence). The DNA for the CDR3 is TGTGCCAGCAGCTACCGGGACAGGGGCAACGAGCAGTACTTC. Its protein product is CASSYRDRGNEQYF.

The rearrangement links TRBV7-2 to TRBJ1-3; D gene ambiguous. V was pared by 0 bases and J by 7 bases, with 4 bases between. Germline V gives CDR1 SGHTA, CDR2 FQGNSA. The CDR3 consists of 12 residues. The chain's CDR3 is CASSLALNTIYF. The CDR3 bases are TGTGCCAGCAGCTTAGCTCTGAACACCATATATTTT.

To note about this clone: The junction does not match germline at one end; this may be a read error. The chain uses TRBV6-5 and TRBJ2-7; D perhaps matches TRBD1 (5 bases). The germline CDR1 and CDR2 sequences are MNHEY and SVGAGI. There are 12 residues in the CDR3. The CDR3 here is CASYGFSGQIFF. As DNA, the CDR3 is TGTGCCAGCTACGGGTTTTCCGGACAAATTTTCTTC.

The V call is TRBV19, the J call TRBJ1-2; D gene uncertain. Per germline, CDR1 LNHDA and CDR2 SQIVND (reference sequence). The CDR3 length is 13 residues. V was pared by 5 bases and J by 1 base, with 8 bases between. The DNA of the CDR3 is TGTGCCAGTAGTTATGACAATAACTATGGCTACACCTTC. This sequence encodes CASSYDNNYGYTF.

This clone was recorded once. CDR3 protein: CATLGEIRDSLYEQFF. The CDR3 bases are TGTGCCACCCTGGGGGAGATCCGGGACAGTTTGTATGAGCAGTTCTTC. The rearrangement uses TRBV28 and TRBJ2-1; 7 nucleotides agree with TRBD1. Germline V gene sequence: CDR1 MDHEN, CDR2 SYDVKM. This CDR3 comprises 16 residues. Trimming removed 10 bases from V and 8 bases from J; junction bases left unmatched: 20.

The chain has TRBV11-2 and TRBJ2-7; TRBD2 matches 11 bases. CDR3 length: 19 residues. V was clipped by 1 base and J by 5 bases; unmatched bases: 16. Germline CDR1 is SGHAT and CDR2 is FQNNGV. This CDR3 reads CASSLGNPLSLAGEDEQYF. CDR3 nucleotide sequence: TGTGCCAGCAGCTTAGGGAACCCACTTTCACTAGCGGGAGAGGACGAGCAGTACTTC. Supplemented by reference TRBV11-2 and TRBJ2-7, the full variable domain reads EAGVAQSPRYKIIEKRQSVAFWCNPISGHATLYWYQQILGQGPKLLIQFQNNGVVDDSQLPKDRFSAERLKGVDSTLKIQPAKLEDSAVYLCASSLGNPLSLAGEDEQYFGPGTRLTVT.

The chain joins TRBV6-6 to TRBJ1-2; D is unresolved. CDR3 length equals 13 residues. The V gene lost 4 bases and the J gene lost 13 bases, with 19 bases spanning the gap. Germline CDR1 MNHNY, CDR2 SVGAGI (reference sequence). CDR3 sequence (DNA): TGTGCCAGCAGTTCCCTGACCACTGCGGAACTCACCTTC. It yields the protein CASSSLTTAELTF.